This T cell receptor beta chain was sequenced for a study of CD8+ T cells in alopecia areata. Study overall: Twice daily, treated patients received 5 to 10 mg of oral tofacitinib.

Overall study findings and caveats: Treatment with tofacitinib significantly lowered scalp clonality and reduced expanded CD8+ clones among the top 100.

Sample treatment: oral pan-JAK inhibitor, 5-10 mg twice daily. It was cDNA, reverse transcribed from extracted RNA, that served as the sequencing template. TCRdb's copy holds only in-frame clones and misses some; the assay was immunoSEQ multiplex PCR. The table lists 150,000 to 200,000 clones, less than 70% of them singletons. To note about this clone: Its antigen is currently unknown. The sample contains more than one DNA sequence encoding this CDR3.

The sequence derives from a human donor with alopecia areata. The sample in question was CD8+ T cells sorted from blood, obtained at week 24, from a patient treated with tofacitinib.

CDR3 loop: CASRGNEQFF. CDR3 DNA sequence: TGCGCCAGCCGCGGGAATGAGCAGTTCTTC. The rearrangement uses TRBV5-1 and TRBJ2-1; weak D call: TRBD2 (5 bases). This CDR3 contains 10 residues. With 7 bases removed from V and 7 bases from J, the gap between germline ends came to 6 bases. Germline assignment: CDR1 SGHRS and CDR2 YFSETQ.